The source of this T cell receptor (beta chain) is a study of OX40 agonist ivuxolimab in advanced cancers. Germline assignment: CDR1 SGHKS and CDR2 YYEKEE (reference sequence). The V end was cut by 3 bases, the J end by 1 base, with 13 bases between. CDR3 length: 15 amino acids. Study conclusions and caveats: Antigens targeted by the expanded peripheral T cells were not determined.

Remarks on this clone: Its antigen is not known.

Sequenced by immunoSEQ multiplex PCR; TCRdb stores in-frame clones only, minus some. The table records 65,000 to 90,000 clones, 85% to 90% of them present only once. This TCR was sampled from an adult with an advanced solid tumor such as melanoma, head and neck, liver or kidney cancer. This sample comprised CD4+ or CD8+ T cells sorted from blood, obtained in a trial of the OX40 agonist ivuxolimab. V usage is TRBV5-5 and J usage is TRBJ2-5; TRBD1 might be the D (6 bases). The CDR3 DNA reads as TGTGCCAGCAGCTCCCTACAGGGTAGCCAAGAGACCCAGTACTTC. Amino acid sequence: CASSSLQGSQETQYF.